This T cell receptor (beta chain) emerged from a study of shared T cell receptors in the human thymus. CDR1 and CDR2 from the germline V gene are MNHEY and SMNVEV (reference sequence). This CDR3 has 15 residues. Trimming removed 6 bases from V and 6 bases from J; junction bases left unmatched: 7. This clone appeared a few times. Sequencing was performed with immunoSEQ multiplex PCR; in TCRdb, only in-frame clones are kept and a portion is missing. Of 720,000 or so clones listed, roughly 88% were seen once; the top ten hold roughly 0.01%. The same data also went into a second study, on human thymus T cells. Turning to that study: From resections taken during corrective heart surgery, the thymus tissue was obtained. Related research found strongly overlapping thymic repertoires in unrelated individuals.

What was sequenced was thymocytes. The chain joins TRBV27 to TRBJ2-1, with 11 bases that match TRBD2. The receptor comes from a girl less than two years old with a congenital heart defect. CDR3 DNA: TGTGCCAGCAGCGTACTAGCGGGGGTGGGCAATGAGCAGTTCTTC. Translation gives CASSVLAGVGNEQFF.